These 3 T cell receptor beta chains were all obtained from the same sample, sequenced in a study of T cells after yellow fever vaccination. TCRdb reprocessed the 5' RACE reads via MiXCR and lists one record per CDR3 protein. The sample shows a few hundred thousand distinct CDR3 sequences, about 10% of them seen only once. The sample was CD4+ T cells sorted from PBMCs, taken 5 days after the yellow fever booster vaccination. These receptors were obtained from a man between 18 and 35 years old who received the YFV17D yellow fever vaccine.

The sample holds a few counts of this clonotype. The V call is TRBV6-7, the J call TRBJ1-4; 8 bases are a match to TRBD1. TRBV6-7 is an ORF for which the function is uncertain. This CDR3 contains 15 residues. Losses at the gene ends were 0 bases for V and 6 bases for J; bases not matched to a gene: 3. In DNA form, the CDR3 reads TGTGCCAGCAGTTACTCAGCAGGGGGCTATGAAAAACTGTTTTTT. Protein product: CASSYSAGGYEKLFF.

The chain joins TRBV20-1 to TRBJ1-5, with 7 positions matching TRBD1. J gave up 6 bases and V 0 bases, and 5 bases lay outside the gene matches. Looked up from germline, CDR1 is DFQATT and CDR2 is SNEGSKA (reference sequence). The CDR3 has 14 amino acids. The CDR3: CSARDWTGGQPQHF. The CDR3 coding sequence is TGCAGTGCTAGAGATTGGACAGGCGGTCAGCCCCAGCATTTT.

The genes are TRBV20-1 and TRBJ2-5, with a possible D match to TRBD2 (6 bases). This CDR3 has 13 amino acids. V was pared by 6 bases and J by 5 bases, with 16 bases between. Germline values: CDR1 DFQATT, CDR2 SNEGSKA (reference sequence). The CDR3 reads CSASGTPRETQYF. The CDR3 DNA is TGCAGTGCCTCCGGGACTCCCCGGGAGACCCAGTACTTC.